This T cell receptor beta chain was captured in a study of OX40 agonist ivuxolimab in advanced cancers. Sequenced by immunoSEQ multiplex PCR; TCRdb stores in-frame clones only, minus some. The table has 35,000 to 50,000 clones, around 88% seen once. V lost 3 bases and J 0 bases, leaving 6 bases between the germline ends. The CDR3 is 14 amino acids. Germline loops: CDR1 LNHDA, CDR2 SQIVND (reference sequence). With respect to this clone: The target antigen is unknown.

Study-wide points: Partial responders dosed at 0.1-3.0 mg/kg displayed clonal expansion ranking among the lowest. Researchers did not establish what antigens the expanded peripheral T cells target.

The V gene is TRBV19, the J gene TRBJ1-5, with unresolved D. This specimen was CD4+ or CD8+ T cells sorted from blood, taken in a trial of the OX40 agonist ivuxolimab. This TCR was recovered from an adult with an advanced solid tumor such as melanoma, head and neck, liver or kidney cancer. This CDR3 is CASSIANSNQPQHF. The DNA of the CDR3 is TGTGCCAGTAGTATCGCGAATAGCAATCAGCCCCAGCATTTT.